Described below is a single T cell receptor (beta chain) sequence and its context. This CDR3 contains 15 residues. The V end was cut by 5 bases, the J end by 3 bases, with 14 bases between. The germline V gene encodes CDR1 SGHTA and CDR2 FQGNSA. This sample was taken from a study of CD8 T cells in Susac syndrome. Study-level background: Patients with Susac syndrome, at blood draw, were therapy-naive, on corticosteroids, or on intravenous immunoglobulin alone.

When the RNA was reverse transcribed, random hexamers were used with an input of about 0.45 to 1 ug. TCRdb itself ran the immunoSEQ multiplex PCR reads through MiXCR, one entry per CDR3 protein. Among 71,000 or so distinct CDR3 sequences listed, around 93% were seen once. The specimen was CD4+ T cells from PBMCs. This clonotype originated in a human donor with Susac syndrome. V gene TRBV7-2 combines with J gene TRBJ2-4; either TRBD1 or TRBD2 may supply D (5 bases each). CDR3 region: CASSPRGPFKNIQYF. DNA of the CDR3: TGTGCCAGCAGCCCCCGGGGCCCTTTCAAAAACATTCAGTACTTC.